The 20 T cell receptor beta chains given below trace back to one sample, sequenced in a study of CD8 T cells in ankylosing spondylitis. Using its own MiXCR run on the 5' RACE reads, TCRdb lists one record per CDR3 protein. Among some 240,000 distinct CDR3 sequences, roughly 25% were seen once, and the ten largest hold less than 0.75%. The source material was blood, either unsorted or a sorted T cell fraction (not recorded which). Receptors were obtained from a male donor with ankylosing spondylitis or in good health (not recorded which).

This clonotype was seen only a few times. Written as DNA, the CDR3 is TGTGCCAGCAGTCATCCGGGACAGGGGACCTACGAGCAGTACTTC. Encoded protein: CASSHPGQGTYEQYF. The chain uses TRBV12-1 and TRBJ2-7; TRBD1, as called in the table, went unchecked against the DNA. TRBV12-1 is a pseudogene. The CDR3 loop spans 15 amino acids.

This chain joins TRBV20-1 and TRBJ2-7, with 7 bases fitting TRBD2. The CDR3 length is 16 residues. Germline V CDR1 and CDR2: DFQATT, SNEGSKA (reference sequence). The trim removed 1 base at V and 0 bases at J, leaving 9 bases unmatched. The CDR3 loop is CSARGARGEDSYEQYF. The CDR3, as DNA: TGCAGTGCTAGAGGTGCCCGGGGGGAAGACTCCTACGAGCAGTACTTC.

This clonotype was observed many times. The J gene is TRBJ1-2, the V gene TRBV10-3; no clear D gene. Trimming left V 3 bases short and J 2 bases short, with 10 bases between. Per germline, CDR1 ENHRY and CDR2 SYGVKD. This CDR3 is 14 amino acids long. The DNA for the CDR3 is TGTGCCATCAGTGATTTGCTGGGAAACTATGGCTACACCTTC. Its translation is CAISDLLGNYGYTF.

This clonotype came up many times. This chain uses TRBV20-1 with TRBJ2-1, with 7 bases aligning to TRBD1. J lost 4 bases, V lost 2 bases, and 14 bases had no gene match. CDR1 and CDR2 from the germline V gene are DFQATT and SNEGSKA (reference sequence). The CDR3 loop spans 17 amino acids. CDR3 loop: CSARLTGLSLGYNEQFF. As DNA, the CDR3 is TGCAGTGCTAGACTGACAGGGCTTTCGTTGGGGTACAATGAGCAGTTCTTC.

J is TRBJ2-5 and V is TRBV10-3; 7 bases fit TRBD1. The germline gives CDR1 ENHRY, CDR2 SYGVKD. The CDR3 covers 13 residues. Trimming at V came to 3 bases and at J to 3 bases, leaving 1 base not matched to a gene. The CDR3 DNA follows: TGTGCCATCAGTGAAGACAGGGAAGAGACCCAGTACTTC. It is translated as CAISEDREETQYF.

This clonotype came up a few times. V is TRBV20-1 and J is TRBJ2-7; 9 nucleotides match TRBD1. The CDR3 is 15 residues long. Per the germline V gene, CDR1 is DFQATT and CDR2 is SNEGSKA (reference sequence). Trimming cost V 2 bases and J 3 bases; bases outside gene matches: 8. CDR3 in DNA: TGCAGTGCTAGATACTTACAGGGGGCTAGCTACGAGCAGTACTTC. Amino acid sequence: CSARYLQGASYEQYF.

Only a few counts were recorded for this clonotype. The chain recombines TRBV20-1 with TRBJ2-3, with no clear D. V was trimmed by 6 bases and J by 4 bases, leaving 11 bases between them. Germline loops: CDR1 DFQATT, CDR2 SNEGSKA (reference sequence). The CDR3 is 12 amino acids. The CDR3 DNA is TGCAGTGCCCCACCTCCCGCAGATACGCAGTATTTT. It translates to CSAPPPADTQYF.

A few counts support this clonotype. The V call is TRBV5-5, the J call TRBJ2-7; D not certain. The V end was cut by 2 bases, the J end by 5 bases, with 14 bases between. This CDR3 region has 14 residues. Germline values: CDR1 SGHKS, CDR2 YYEKEE (reference sequence). The CDR3 nucleotides are TGTGCCAGCAGCTTTATTTCCTCCGCCGACGAGCAGTACTTC. This encodes CASSFISSADEQYF.

This clonotype appeared many times. V gene TRBV7-2 combines with J gene TRBJ2-1; TRBD2 matches at 7 bases. The CDR3 is made up of 15 amino acids. Per germline, CDR1 SGHTA and CDR2 FQGNSA. With V trimmed by 1 base and J by 9 bases, 9 bases remained unmatched. CDR3 protein: CASSLVRGGRGEQFF. CDR3 bases: TGTGCCAGCAGCTTAGTCCGCGGGGGAAGGGGTGAGCAGTTCTTC.

The chain has TRBV28 and TRBJ2-1; D gene ambiguous. With 3 bases removed from V and 0 bases from J, the gap between germline ends came to 6 bases. This CDR3 spans 14 amino acids. Germline CDR1 reads MDHEN; CDR2 reads SYDVKM. The CDR3 DNA reads as TGTGCCAGCAGTTTCCAACGCTCCTACAATGAGCAGTTCTTC. This gives the protein CASSFQRSYNEQFF.

This clonotype was observed a handful of times. J is TRBJ2-5 and V is TRBV3-1, with D perhaps given as TRBD1 or TRBD2 (5 bases each). V was pared by 1 base and J by 5 bases, with 17 bases between. CDR1 LGHDT and CDR2 YNNKEL come from the germline V gene (reference sequence). This CDR3 is 16 amino acids long. CDR3 DNA: TGTGCCAGCAGCCAAGCCGCAGGGTATACGGGGGAGACCCAGTACTTC. Protein sequence: CASSQAAGYTGETQYF.

This clonotype has only a few counts. The chain couples TRBV10-3 to TRBJ2-1; possible D gene TRBD2, 7 bases. The CDR3 runs to 15 residues. Germline CDR1 reads ENHRY; CDR2 reads SYGVKD. V dropped 4 bases and J dropped 1 base, with 11 bases sitting between them. The CDR3 bases are TGTGCCATCAGTGTGCGGGGGCAATCCTACAATGAGCAGTTCTTC. It specifies CAISVRGQSYNEQFF.

The chain combines TRBV2 with TRBJ2-2; no definite D call. There are 14 residues in the CDR3. V lost 6 bases and J lost 2, with 10 bases in between. Per the germline V gene, CDR1 is SNHLY and CDR2 is FYNNEI. The CDR3 nucleotides are TGTGCCAGCAGGCTTACAGCAAACACCGGGGAGCTGTTTTTT. It specifies CASRLTANTGELFF.

This clonotype was observed a few times. The V gene is TRBV29-1, the J gene TRBJ2-5; TRBD2 matches 9 bases. The CDR3 is 15 residues long. V was clipped by 0 bases and J by 5 bases; unmatched bases: 7. The germline V gene encodes CDR1 SQVTM and CDR2 ANQGSEA. This CDR3 is CSVEDRAGGRETQYF. The CDR3 DNA follows: TGCAGCGTTGAAGATCGAGCGGGGGGTCGGGAGACCCAGTACTTC. The entire variable domain, with the rest obtained from reference TRBV29-1 and TRBJ2-5, is as follows: SAVISQKPSRDICQRGTSLTIQCQVDSQVTMMFWYRQQPGQSLTLIATANQGSEATYESGFVIDKFPISRPNLTFSTLTVSNMSPEDSSIYLCSVEDRAGGRETQYFGPGTRLLVL.

V gene TRBV20-1 combines with J gene TRBJ2-3; D is unresolved. CDR1 is DFQATT and CDR2 is SNEGSKA in the germline V gene (reference sequence). This CDR3 spans 11 amino acids. The CDR3: CRQTSGDTQYF. The CDR3 DNA is TGCAGGCAAACATCAGGAGATACGCAGTATTTT.

This clonotype was observed at least ten times. The chain carries TRBV28 and TRBJ1-1; D not resolved. The V gene lost 7 bases and the J gene lost 4 bases, with 7 bases spanning the gap. Germline V CDR1 and CDR2: MDHEN, SYDVKM. The CDR3 length is 11 residues. CDR3 in DNA: TGTGCCAGCACAGCGCTCACTGAAGCTTTCTTT. Amino acid sequence: CASTALTEAFF.

The sample holds a few counts of this clonotype. V usage is TRBV3-1 and J usage is TRBJ2-1; 11 bases are shared with TRBD1. The CDR3 contains 17 residues. Germline CDR1 LGHDT, CDR2 YNNKEL (reference sequence). V was clipped by 4 bases and J by 2 bases; unmatched bases: 7. CDR3 protein: CASSPQGTGGPYNEQFF. The CDR3 DNA reads as TGTGCCAGCAGCCCGCAAGGGACAGGGGGACCCTACAATGAGCAGTTCTTC.

Of note for this clonotype: A read error may produce the germline difference seen at one junction end. This chain connects TRBV12-3 or TRBV12-4 to TRBJ2-5, with 9 bases fitting TRBD1. The CDR3 covers 14 residues. CDR3 sequence (DNA): TGTGCCAGCCTCACTACTCCCGCCTGGACAGGGGTTCGTTTC. Translation: CASLTTPAWTGVRF.

This clonotype was seen at least ten times. The chain is built from TRBV4-2 and TRBJ2-5; D call uncertain. Between the trimmed V and J ends, which lost 0 bases and 7 bases, there was a span of 15 bases. The CDR3 spans 15 residues. Germline V gene data show CDR1 as LGHNA and CDR2 as YNFKEQ. CDR3 sequence reads: CASSQEGSIRVTQYF. The CDR3, as DNA: TGTGCCAGCAGCCAAGAAGGCTCGATCCGGGTGACCCAGTACTTC.

This clonotype came up many times. The V call is TRBV7-9, the J call TRBJ2-3; D is uncertain. The germline V gene has CDR1 SEHNR and CDR2 FQNEAQ (reference sequence). Deletions cut 0 bases from V and 4 bases from J, with 5 bases between. This CDR3 contains 13 residues. CDR3 coding DNA: TGTGCCAGCAGCTTAGCATTGGCAGATACGCAGTATTTT. This encodes CASSLALADTQYF. The full variable domain, with the rest looked up from reference TRBV7-9 and TRBJ2-3, is DTGVSQNPRHKITKRGQNVTFRCDPISEHNRLYWYRQTLGQGPEFLTYFQNEAQLEKSRLLSDRFSAERPKGSFSTLEIQRTEQGDSAMYLCASSLALADTQYFGPGTRLTVL.